The rows below give T cell receptor beta chains drawn from one sample of a study of cytomegalovirus exposure and HLA in healthy donors. Libraries were prepared by immunoSEQ multiplex PCR; TCRdb keeps only in-frame clonotypes and omits some of them. The table has 150,000 or so clones, roughly four fifths seen once. The sequencing sample was made of PBMCs. The source is a female donor in good health and CMV-seronegative. Each CDR3 is given with its conserved first and last residue. Fields, in order: J gene, D gene, V gene, CDR3 protein. The D gene is left open where the match is weak.

j_call: TRBJ2-5
d_call: TRBD2
v_call: TRBV5-1
cdr3_aa: CASSLGASGMPSQETQYF

j_call: TRBJ2-1
d_call: TRBD1
v_call: TRBV18
cdr3_aa: CASSPIDLQGREQFF

j_call: TRBJ1-4
d_call: TRBD1
v_call: TRBV9
cdr3_aa: CASSLGQGTNEKLFF

j_call: TRBJ2-2
d_call: TRBD2
v_call: TRBV5-8
cdr3_aa: CASSADGGARPGELFF

j_call: TRBJ2-2
d_call: .
v_call: TRBV6-4
cdr3_aa: CASSRDTYGELFF

j_call: TRBJ1-5
d_call: .
v_call: TRBV4-2
cdr3_aa: CASSQDGRESGHQPQHF

j_call: TRBJ2-7
d_call: .
v_call: TRBV2
cdr3_aa: CASSTQSVTYEQYF

j_call: TRBJ1-6
d_call: TRBD1
v_call: TRBV4-3
cdr3_aa: CASSQAGTGKSPLHF

j_call: TRBJ1-4
d_call: TRBD1
v_call: TRBV15
cdr3_aa: CATGPGGASKKLFF

j_call: TRBJ2-5
d_call: .
v_call: TRBV7-2
cdr3_aa: CASSLAPQVETQYF

j_call: TRBJ2-7
d_call: .
v_call: TRBV19
cdr3_aa: CASSISSSHEQYF

j_call: TRBJ2-2
d_call: .
v_call: TRBV5-4
cdr3_aa: CASSLAEEGWNTGELFF

j_call: TRBJ1-4
d_call: TRBD1
v_call: TRBV7-2
cdr3_aa: CASSSDRGHEKLFF

j_call: TRBJ2-7
d_call: TRBD2
v_call: TRBV5-4
cdr3_aa: CASSPGLAGAVLEQYF

j_call: TRBJ1-2
d_call: .
v_call: TRBV27
cdr3_aa: CASSSEGGYGYTF

j_call: TRBJ1-4
d_call: .
v_call: TRBV7-8
cdr3_aa: CASSANGEKLFF

j_call: TRBJ1-2
d_call: TRBD1
v_call: TRBV27
cdr3_aa: CASSYTGGGGYTF

j_call: TRBJ2-7
d_call: .
v_call: TRBV28
cdr3_aa: CASSFGRTSGSYEQYF

j_call: TRBJ2-1
d_call: TRBD2
v_call: TRBV5-8
cdr3_aa: CASSLWEAGGRGEQFF

j_call: TRBJ2-4
d_call: .
v_call: TRBV5-8
cdr3_aa: CASSFRTTYNIQYF

j_call: TRBJ2-5
d_call: TRBD2
v_call: TRBV7-2
cdr3_aa: CASSPSILAGLQETQYF

j_call: TRBJ2-7
d_call: TRBD2
v_call: TRBV11-2
cdr3_aa: CASSLDPWASGGPTVREQYF

j_call: TRBJ2-7
d_call: .
v_call: TRBV27
cdr3_aa: CASSLSPWTVYEQYF

j_call: TRBJ2-3
d_call: .
v_call: TRBV28
cdr3_aa: CASSPRGPDTQYF

j_call: TRBJ1-4
d_call: .
v_call: TRBV4-3
cdr3_aa: CASSQDKMAGWEKLFSLFF

j_call: TRBJ2-7
d_call: TRBD2
v_call: TRBV7-9
cdr3_aa: CASSLQGRVYEQYF